A selection of T cell receptor beta chains follows, all from one sample in a study of Graves' ophthalmopathy and Graves' hyperthyroidism. TCRdb re-derived calls from the multiplex PCR reads in MiXCR, one entry per CDR3 protein. The sample holds about 160,000 distinct CDR3 sequences, 30% to 45% seen once. The specimen sequenced was peripheral blood. The origin of the receptors is a woman aged 40 to 55 with Graves' ophthalmopathy. Both conserved end residues are part of each CDR3. A D gene is named only where the DNA matches it firmly. Rows may omit the clone size; those that give it use once, few, many or a size class.

cdr3_aa: CASSLVGLAGGGVETQYF
cdr3_nt: TGTGCCAGCAGCTTAGTTGGACTAGCGGGAGGTGGGGTGGAGACCCAGTACTTC
clone_size: few
v_call: TRBV7-6
j_call: TRBJ2-5
d_call: TRBD2

cdr3_aa: CASSGQRFSYEQYF
cdr3_nt: TGTGCCAGCAGTGGACAGAGGTTCTCCTACGAGCAGTACTTC
clone_size: few
v_call: TRBV6-2/TRBV6-3
j_call: TRBJ2-7
d_call: NA

cdr3_aa: CASQTGGNTEAFF
cdr3_nt: TGTGCCAGCCAAACAGGGGGGAACACTGAAGCTTTCTTT
clone_size: many
v_call: TRBV6-1
j_call: TRBJ1-1
d_call: TRBD1

cdr3_aa: CASSLALRDTQYF
cdr3_nt: TGTGCCAGCAGCTTAGCGCTAAGGGATACGCAGTATTTT
clone_size: NA
v_call: TRBV7-2
j_call: TRBJ2-3
d_call: NA

cdr3_aa: CASKKQGGETQYF
cdr3_nt: TGTGCCAGTAAAAAACAGGGGGGGGAGACCCAGTACTTC
clone_size: NA
v_call: TRBV19
j_call: TRBJ2-5
d_call: NA

cdr3_aa: CASSGRTRDEQYF
cdr3_nt: TGTGCCAGCAGTGGACGGACTAGGGACGAGCAGTACTTC
clone_size: NA
v_call: TRBV28
j_call: TRBJ2-7
d_call: TRBD2

cdr3_aa: CASSQAQTGGGVGYTF
cdr3_nt: TGTGCCAGCAGCCAAGCTCAGACAGGGGGCGGTGTGGGCTACACCTTC
clone_size: many
v_call: TRBV7-2
j_call: TRBJ1-2
d_call: TRBD1

cdr3_aa: CASSYTGTTNTGELFF
cdr3_nt: TGTGCCAGCTCCTATACAGGGACTACTAACACCGGGGAGCTGTTTTTT
clone_size: few
v_call: TRBV12-3/TRBV12-4
j_call: TRBJ2-2
d_call: NA

cdr3_aa: CASSLGLGQPQHF
cdr3_nt: TGTGCCAGCAGCTTAGGGCTTGGTCAGCCCCAGCATTTC
clone_size: many
v_call: TRBV7-9
j_call: TRBJ1-5
d_call: NA

cdr3_aa: CASSFLGLKTQYF
cdr3_nt: TGTGCCAGCAGTTTTCTAGGTTTAAAGACCCAGTACTTC
clone_size: NA
v_call: TRBV12-3/TRBV12-4
j_call: TRBJ2-5
d_call: NA

cdr3_aa: CASSYYHGYGYTF
cdr3_nt: TGTGCCAGCAGTTACTACCACGGCTATGGCTACACCTTC
clone_size: NA
v_call: TRBV6-5
j_call: TRBJ1-2
d_call: NA

cdr3_aa: CASTSGDRGSYEQYF
cdr3_nt: TGTGCCAGCACTTCCGGGGACAGGGGCTCCTACGAGCAGTACTTC
clone_size: many
v_call: TRBV6-5
j_call: TRBJ2-7
d_call: TRBD1

cdr3_aa: CASSYQDLYEQYF
cdr3_nt: TGTGCCAGCAGTTACCAGGACCTATACGAGCAGTACTTC
clone_size: NA
v_call: TRBV6-2/TRBV6-3
j_call: TRBJ2-7
d_call: NA

cdr3_aa: CASSFRGPGETQYF
cdr3_nt: TGTGCCAGCAGCTTCCGAGGCCCAGGAGAGACCCAGTACTTC
clone_size: many
v_call: TRBV7-3
j_call: TRBJ2-5
d_call: NA

cdr3_aa: CASSTQDGYTF
cdr3_nt: TGTGCCAGCAGCACGCAAGATGGCTACACCTTC
clone_size: many
v_call: TRBV5-6
j_call: TRBJ1-2
d_call: NA

cdr3_aa: CASSPSRQGKNQPQHF
cdr3_nt: TGTGCCAGCAGCCCCTCGAGGCAGGGAAAAAATCAGCCCCAGCATTTT
clone_size: once
v_call: TRBV28
j_call: TRBJ1-5
d_call: NA

cdr3_aa: CASRDYERAVGEQYF
cdr3_nt: TGTGCCAGCCGGGACTATGAGCGGGCGGTGGGGGAGCAGTACTTC
clone_size: once
v_call: TRBV2
j_call: TRBJ2-7
d_call: TRBD2

cdr3_aa: CASSNRESNQPQHF
cdr3_nt: TGTGCCAGTAGTAACAGGGAAAGCAATCAGCCCCAGCATTTT
clone_size: many
v_call: TRBV19
j_call: TRBJ1-5
d_call: NA

cdr3_aa: CASSFSIAGSYEQYF
cdr3_nt: TGCGCCAGCAGCTTTTCAATAGCGGGGTCCTACGAGCAGTACTTC
clone_size: NA
v_call: TRBV5-1
j_call: TRBJ2-7
d_call: TRBD2

cdr3_aa: CSAPRGETQYF
cdr3_nt: TGCAGCGCCCCACGGGGGGAGACCCAGTACTTC
clone_size: many
v_call: TRBV29-1
j_call: TRBJ2-5
d_call: NA

cdr3_aa: CASSARTGFGELFF
cdr3_nt: TGTGCCAGCAGCGCACGTACAGGGTTTGGGGAGCTGTTTTTT
clone_size: NA
v_call: TRBV9
j_call: TRBJ2-2
d_call: NA

cdr3_aa: CASSSRGLTEAFF
cdr3_nt: TGTGCCAGCAGTTCCCGGGGGCTCACTGAAGCTTTCTTT
clone_size: NA
v_call: TRBV6-5
j_call: TRBJ1-1
d_call: NA

cdr3_aa: CASSEEVVFSNQPQHF
cdr3_nt: TGTGCCAGCAGTGAAGAGGTAGTTTTTAGCAATCAGCCCCAGCATTTT
clone_size: many
v_call: TRBV2
j_call: TRBJ1-5
d_call: NA

cdr3_aa: CTSSLIPGTGTGANVLTF
cdr3_nt: TGTACCAGCAGCTTAATACCAGGGACGGGTACTGGGGCCAACGTCCTGACTTTC
clone_size: many
v_call: TRBV7-9
j_call: TRBJ2-6
d_call: NA

cdr3_aa: CASSLWSGGSYEQYF
cdr3_nt: TGTGCCAGCAGTTTGTGGAGCGGGGGCTCCTACGAGCAGTACTTC
clone_size: many
v_call: TRBV28
j_call: TRBJ2-7
d_call: TRBD2

cdr3_aa: CASTPAQGNTEAFF
cdr3_nt: TGCGCCAGCACCCCCGCGCAGGGTAACACTGAAGCTTTCTTT
clone_size: many
v_call: TRBV5-1
j_call: TRBJ1-1
d_call: NA

cdr3_aa: CASSFTGPGETQYF
cdr3_nt: TGTGCCAGCAGTTTTACAGGACCCGGGGAGACCCAGTACTTC
clone_size: many
v_call: TRBV12-3/TRBV12-4
j_call: TRBJ2-5
d_call: NA

cdr3_aa: CASRGTGSFYEQYF
cdr3_nt: TGTGCCAGCAGGGGGACAGGGTCGTTCTACGAGCAGTACTTC
clone_size: many
v_call: TRBV6-5
j_call: TRBJ2-7
d_call: TRBD1

cdr3_aa: CASSFGTAYTGELFF
cdr3_nt: TGTGCCAGCAGTTTCGGGACAGCTTACACCGGGGAGCTGTTTTTT
clone_size: NA
v_call: TRBV28
j_call: TRBJ2-2
d_call: TRBD1

cdr3_aa: CASSYGLFGDETQYF
cdr3_nt: TGTGCCAGCAGTTACGGTCTTTTCGGTGATGAGACCCAGTACTTC
clone_size: NA
v_call: TRBV6-2/TRBV6-3
j_call: TRBJ2-5
d_call: NA

cdr3_aa: CASSYQGLKGETQYF
cdr3_nt: TGTGCCAGCAGTTACCAGGGACTAAAAGGGGAGACCCAGTACTTC
clone_size: many
v_call: TRBV6-2/TRBV6-3
j_call: TRBJ2-5
d_call: TRBD2

cdr3_aa: CASSLLPLTDTYEQYF
cdr3_nt: TGTGCCAGCAGCTTATTGCCCCTGACCGATACCTACGAGCAGTACTTC
clone_size: NA
v_call: TRBV7-2
j_call: TRBJ2-7
d_call: NA

cdr3_aa: CASSLAGQVQETQYF
cdr3_nt: TGCGCCAGCAGCTTGGCCGGACAGGTTCAAGAGACCCAGTACTTC
clone_size: many
v_call: TRBV5-1
j_call: TRBJ2-5
d_call: TRBD1

cdr3_aa: CASSLAEGVQETQYF
cdr3_nt: TGTGCCAGCAGTTTAGCCGAGGGGGTTCAAGAGACCCAGTACTTC
clone_size: many
v_call: TRBV12-3/TRBV12-4
j_call: TRBJ2-5
d_call: NA

cdr3_aa: CASRGQGSGNTIYF
cdr3_nt: TGTGCCAGCAGAGGACAGGGCTCTGGAAACACCATATATTTT
clone_size: many
v_call: TRBV12-3/TRBV12-4
j_call: TRBJ1-3
d_call: TRBD1

cdr3_aa: CSAGNPSSGGQETQYF
cdr3_nt: TGCAGTGCTGGAAATCCTTCAAGCGGGGGTCAAGAGACCCAGTACTTC
clone_size: many
v_call: TRBV20-1
j_call: TRBJ2-5
d_call: TRBD2

cdr3_aa: CASGLGDRLNTEAFF
cdr3_nt: TGTGCTAGTGGTTTGGGGGACAGACTGAACACTGAAGCTTTCTTT
clone_size: many
v_call: TRBV12-5
j_call: TRBJ1-1
d_call: TRBD1

cdr3_aa: CASSYSTGLNQPQHF
cdr3_nt: TGTGCCAGCAGTTACTCTACAGGTCTCAATCAGCCCCAGCATTTT
clone_size: NA
v_call: TRBV6-2/TRBV6-3
j_call: TRBJ1-5
d_call: NA

cdr3_aa: CASSEYGAAETQYF
cdr3_nt: TGTGCCAGCAGTGAATACGGGGCGGCAGAGACCCAGTACTTC
clone_size: NA
v_call: TRBV6-1
j_call: TRBJ2-5
d_call: NA

cdr3_aa: CAGSFGQGRWYEQYF
cdr3_nt: TGTGCCGGCAGTTTCGGACAGGGGAGGTGGTACGAGCAGTACTTC
clone_size: NA
v_call: TRBV6-5
j_call: TRBJ2-7
d_call: TRBD1

cdr3_aa: CAISPSWGAHEQYF
cdr3_nt: TGTGCCATCAGTCCCTCGTGGGGAGCGCACGAGCAGTACTTC
clone_size: NA
v_call: TRBV10-3
j_call: TRBJ2-7
d_call: NA

cdr3_aa: CSAKTGGGSTEAFF
cdr3_nt: TGCAGTGCAAAAACAGGGGGCGGGAGCACTGAAGCTTTCTTT
clone_size: once
v_call: TRBV20-1
j_call: TRBJ1-1
d_call: TRBD1

cdr3_aa: CSGSSGYEQYF
cdr3_nt: TGCAGCGGTTCATCCGGGTACGAGCAGTACTTC
clone_size: many
v_call: TRBV29-1
j_call: TRBJ2-7
d_call: NA

cdr3_aa: CASSLEPRGKNIQYF
cdr3_nt: TGTGCCAGCAGTTTAGAGCCCAGGGGTAAAAACATTCAGTACTTC
clone_size: NA
v_call: TRBV28
j_call: TRBJ2-4
d_call: NA

cdr3_aa: CASSPGQGPSQETQYF
cdr3_nt: TGTGCCAGCAGTCCGGGACAGGGGCCTTCCCAAGAGACCCAGTACTTC
clone_size: many
v_call: TRBV2
j_call: TRBJ2-5
d_call: TRBD1

cdr3_aa: CASSLVVPGQPQHF
cdr3_nt: TGTGCCAGCAGCTTAGTCGTCCCGGGACAGCCCCAGCATTTT
clone_size: NA
v_call: TRBV7-2
j_call: TRBJ1-5
d_call: NA

cdr3_aa: CASSLGLLSYEQYF
cdr3_nt: TGCGCCAGCAGCTTGGGCCTGCTCTCCTACGAGCAGTACTTC
clone_size: NA
v_call: TRBV5-1
j_call: TRBJ2-7
d_call: NA

cdr3_aa: CASGFQGSYEQYF
cdr3_nt: TGTGCCAGCGGGTTCCAGGGCTCCTACGAGCAGTACTTC
clone_size: NA
v_call: TRBV7-6
j_call: TRBJ2-7
d_call: NA

cdr3_aa: CASSLEARVNQPQHF
cdr3_nt: TGTGCCAGCAGCTTAGAGGCCCGGGTAAATCAGCCCCAGCATTTT
clone_size: many
v_call: TRBV7-8
j_call: TRBJ1-5
d_call: NA

cdr3_aa: CASTRRTGGLGETQYF
cdr3_nt: TGTGCCAGCACCCGACGGACAGGGGGCCTCGGTGAGACCCAGTACTTC
clone_size: NA
v_call: TRBV11-2
j_call: TRBJ2-5
d_call: TRBD1

cdr3_aa: CASTWDGWDQPQHF
cdr3_nt: TGTGCCAGCACCTGGGACGGGTGGGATCAGCCCCAGCATTTT
clone_size: many
v_call: TRBV6-2/TRBV6-3
j_call: TRBJ1-5
d_call: NA

cdr3_aa: CASLGNGYTF
cdr3_nt: TGTGCCAGCCTGGGGAATGGCTACACCTTC
clone_size: NA
v_call: TRBV7-2
j_call: TRBJ1-2
d_call: NA

cdr3_aa: CASSTRTGVYEQYF
cdr3_nt: TGTGCCAGCAGTACCCGGACAGGGGTCTACGAGCAGTACTTC
clone_size: NA
v_call: TRBV28
j_call: TRBJ2-7
d_call: TRBD1

cdr3_aa: CASSAGPPSSYEQYF
cdr3_nt: TGTGCCAGCAGCGCGGGACCCCCGAGCTCCTACGAGCAGTACTTC
clone_size: many
v_call: TRBV6-5
j_call: TRBJ2-7
d_call: NA

cdr3_aa: CSAEPGTGQETQYF
cdr3_nt: TGCAGTGCTGAACCCGGGACAGGACAAGAGACCCAGTACTTC
clone_size: NA
v_call: TRBV20-1
j_call: TRBJ2-5
d_call: TRBD1

cdr3_aa: CASSFGRSTYEQYF
cdr3_nt: TGTGCCAGCAGTTTCGGCAGGTCCACCTACGAGCAGTACTTC
clone_size: many
v_call: TRBV12-3/TRBV12-4
j_call: TRBJ2-7
d_call: NA

cdr3_aa: CASSAIAGAYEQYF
cdr3_nt: TGTGCCAGCAGCGCAATAGCGGGAGCCTACGAGCAGTACTTC
clone_size: once
v_call: TRBV7-2
j_call: TRBJ2-7
d_call: TRBD2

cdr3_aa: CSATDRLLGYGYTF
cdr3_nt: TGCAGCGCAACGGACAGATTATTAGGCTATGGCTACACCTTC
clone_size: many
v_call: TRBV29-1
j_call: TRBJ1-2
d_call: NA

cdr3_aa: CASSYGTGGDTGAFF
cdr3_nt: TGTGCCAGCAGTTACGGGACAGGTGGGGACACTGGAGCTTTCTTT
clone_size: many
v_call: TRBV6-5
j_call: TRBJ1-1
d_call: TRBD1

cdr3_aa: CASSLRSGGSNTEAFF
cdr3_nt: TGTGCCAGCAGTTTAAGGTCAGGGGGAAGTAACACTGAAGCTTTCTTT
clone_size: many
v_call: TRBV12-3/TRBV12-4
j_call: TRBJ1-1
d_call: TRBD1